Presented here are 25 T cell receptor beta chains from one specimen sequenced in a study of blood T cells in healthy people across ages. The use of a sample-barcoded 5' primer and a J-beta primer mix characterized a second PCR of roughly 7 to 12 cycles. TCRdb re-called the 5' RACE reads through MiXCR, storing one row per CDR3 protein. The table includes about 1.8 million distinct CDR3 sequences, about 50% detected once. The sequencing sample was made of blood. The receptors come from a middle-aged woman in good health.

The V gene is TRBV11-2, the J gene TRBJ2-4; 9 positions agree with TRBD2. V lost 5 bases to trimming and J lost 13 bases; unmatched junction nucleotides: 9. This CDR3 region has 13 residues. Germline lookup yields CDR1 SGHAT and CDR2 FQNNGV. The CDR3 bases are TGTGCCAGCAGCCACTGGACTAGCGCGTCCCAGTACTTC. Amino acid sequence: CASSHWTSASQYF.

The chain has TRBV9 and TRBJ2-4, with D perhaps TRBD1 (5 bases). With the DNA end fitting TRBJ2-7 better, the J assignment may be wrong. The CDR3 has 15 amino acids. Germline CDR1 reads SGDLS; CDR2 reads YYNGEE. The CDR3 DNA reads TGTGCCAGCAGCGTAGGGGCAAACAGGAACTACGAGCAGTACTTC. It specifies CASSVGANRNYEQYF.

This chain uses TRBV11-1 with TRBJ1-2, with unresolved D. Trimming removed 4 bases at V and 0 bases at J, with 15 bases between. The CDR3 length is 16 residues. Germline-derived CDR1 and CDR2 are SGHAT and FQDESV (reference sequence). The CDR3 DNA follows: TGTGCCAGCAGCTCAACCACGAAGGTAGCTAACTATGGCTACACCTTC. This gives the protein CASSSTTKVANYGYTF.

The gene calls are TRBV5-1 and TRBJ2-3; no reliable D call. CDR1 and CDR2 from the germline V gene are SGHRS and YFSETQ. V lost 0 bases, J lost 0 bases, and 11 bases lay in between. This CDR3 has 16 amino acids. The CDR3 is CASSLAGDLSTDTQYF. The CDR3, as DNA: TGCGCCAGCAGCTTGGCCGGAGACTTGAGCACAGATACGCAGTATTTT.

This rearrangement joins TRBV20-1 to TRBJ2-1; 8 nucleotides line up with TRBD1. The J segment lost 10 bases and the V segment lost 0 bases, leaving 23 bases of the junction unmatched. Per the germline V gene, CDR1 is DFQATT and CDR2 is SNEGSKA (reference sequence). The CDR3 contains 19 residues. The CDR3 DNA sequence: TGCAGTGCTAGAGACCGAAATCCGACAGGGGCGCAGAGCTCCTACGAGCAGTTCTTC. This gives the protein CSARDRNPTGAQSSYEQFF.

V usage is TRBV24-1 and J usage is TRBJ1-2; the match to TRBD1 covers 9 bases. Looked up from germline, CDR1 is KGHDR and CDR2 is SFDVKD. The CDR3 totals 17 residues. V gave up 5 bases and J gave up 3 bases; unmatched junction bases: 12. In nucleotides, the CDR3 is TGTGCCACCAGTGGCCGAAACAAACAGGGGGCCTACTATGGCTACACCTTC. It translates to CATSGRNKQGAYYGYTF.

The chain uses TRBV6-1 and TRBJ2-7, with 12 nucleotides matching TRBD2. V trimming: 8 bases; J trimming: 9 bases; junction bases outside the gene matches: 11. The CDR3 has 14 amino acids. Germline assignment: CDR1 MNHNS and CDR2 SASEGT. The CDR3 region has the DNA TGTGCCAGCCGTGGACTAGCGGGGTCCTATGTGCAGTACTTC. Translation: CASRGLAGSYVQYF.

This clonotype came up a few times. J is TRBJ2-1 and V is TRBV24-1; D is unresolved. Germline V CDR1 and CDR2: KGHDR, SFDVKD. V gave up 6 bases and J gave up 8 bases, with 19 bases separating them. This CDR3 is built from 15 residues. The CDR3 spells CATSSNRPLDDEQFF. The CDR3 DNA sequence: TGTGCCACCAGTTCGAACCGGCCCCTCGATGATGAGCAGTTCTTC.

This sequence joins TRBV7-3 and TRBJ2-1; TRBD2 agrees at 10 bases. The CDR3 totals 15 residues. Germline lookup yields CDR1 SGHTA and CDR2 FQGTGA. V dropped 5 bases and J dropped 5; count of bases not matched to a gene: 6. The CDR3 loop reads CASSRSSGGDNEQFF. CDR3 nucleotide sequence: TGTGCCAGCAGCCGATCTAGCGGGGGCGACAATGAGCAGTTCTTC.

The J gene is TRBJ1-1, the V gene TRBV6-2 or TRBV6-3; D may be TRBD1 (5 bases). Trimming stripped 6 bases from V and 3 bases from J, with 14 bases between. Germline V gene sequence: CDR1 MNHEY, CDR2 SVGEGT. This CDR3 comprises 14 residues. In DNA form, the CDR3 reads TGTGCCAGCAGCCCCGGAGGGGTACACACTGAAGCTTTCTTT. It yields the protein CASSPGGVHTEAFF.

J is TRBJ2-5 and V is TRBV7-9, with TRBD2 as a possible D gene (6 bases). Deletions cut 10 bases from V and 5 bases from J, with 17 bases between. CDR1 and CDR2 from the germline V gene are SEHNR and FQNEAQ (reference sequence). The CDR3 extends over 13 amino acids. CDR3: CAIPGLPKETQYF. CDR3 nucleotide sequence: TGTGCCATCCCGGGACTCCCGAAGGAGACCCAGTACTTC.

The chain recombines TRBV5-1 with TRBJ2-5, with 8 bases fitting TRBD2. Germline trimming cut 1 base from V and 11 bases from J; bases unmatched to any gene: 16. Germline V lookup: CDR1 SGHRS, CDR2 YFSETQ. The CDR3 sequence is 16 residues long. The CDR3 DNA follows: TGCGCCAGCAGCTTGAGTTTGAGCGGGGGACAAAATGAGCAGTACTTC. Amino acid sequence: CASSLSLSGGQNEQYF. Drawing the rest from reference TRBV5-1 and TRBJ2-5, the complete variable domain is KAGVTQTPRYLIKTRGQQVTLSCSPISGHRSVSWYQQTPGQGLQFLFEYFSETQRNKGNFPGRFSGRQFSNSRSEMNVSTLELGDSALYLCASSLSLSGGQNEQYFGPGTRLLVL.

This clonotype was seen a handful of times. The chain is built from TRBV12-3 or TRBV12-4 and TRBJ1-2, with D hard to call. The CDR3 covers 14 residues. Trimming took off 5 bases at V and 4 bases at J, with 14 bases between the two ends. The CDR3 spells CASSTTWPGYGYTF. For the CDR3, the DNA is TGTGCCAGCAGTACGACCTGGCCCGGCTATGGCTACACCTTC.

This chain uses TRBV9 with TRBJ2-3, with 12 positions matching TRBD2. The V gene's germline CDR1 is SGDLS and CDR2 YYNGEE. With 4 bases clipped from V and 2 bases from J, the junction kept 8 bases outside the gene matches. This CDR3 comprises 17 residues. The CDR3 bases are TGTGCCAGCAGCCGACTCGGGACTAGCGGGTTCACAGATACGCAGTATTTT. Translated: CASSRLGTSGFTDTQYF.

This clonotype was seen repeatedly, ten times or more. Its ends do not fully match the called genes, so a read error is possible. This chain joins TRBV4-3 and TRBJ2-6; D unclear. This CDR3 comprises 16 residues. Germline loops: CDR1 LGHNA, CDR2 YSLEER. CDR3 residues: CASSQDAGSGANVLTF. The CDR3 coding sequence is TGTGCCAGCAGCCAAGACGCCGGATCTGGGGCCAACGTCCTGACTTTC.

The chain has TRBV6-5 and TRBJ2-3; D might be TRBD1 or TRBD2, each matching 5 bases. The CDR3 covers 16 residues. V lost 4 bases and J lost 0, with 14 bases in between. CDR1 is MNHEY, CDR2 SVGAGI, per germline. The CDR3 region has the DNA TGTGCCAGCAGTTCCCTGGGACGCCGGAGCACAGATACGCAGTATTTT. Amino acid sequence: CASSSLGRRSTDTQYF.

V usage is TRBV29-1 and J usage is TRBJ2-7, with D tentatively TRBD1 (6 bases). The CDR3 contains 13 residues. The germline CDR1 and CDR2 sequences are SQVTM and ANQGSEA. Trimming left V 6 bases short and J 7 bases short, with 19 bases between. The CDR3 is CSVPGGQYNEQYF. CDR3 DNA: TGCAGCGTCCCAGGAGGACAGTACAATGAGCAGTACTTC.

The chain uses TRBV28 and TRBJ1-2; D unclear. The CDR3 is made up of 12 amino acids. The germline gives CDR1 MDHEN, CDR2 SYDVKM. Trimming took off 1 base at V and 8 bases at J, with 8 bases between the two ends. The CDR3 spells CASSLLQNGYTF. CDR3 sequence (DNA): TGTGCCAGCAGTTTATTACAGAACGGCTACACCTTC.

The table lists this clonotype with a few counts. V is TRBV29-1 and J is TRBJ1-4; D gene uncertain. The CDR3 has 13 amino acids. Germline-derived CDR1 and CDR2 are SQVTM and ANQGSEA. V dropped 0 bases and J dropped 8 bases, with 10 bases sitting between them. The CDR3 sequence: CSVEDRVREKLFF. The CDR3 region has the DNA TGCAGCGTTGAAGATAGGGTACGGGAAAAACTGTTTTTT.

This clonotype was seen only a few times. This CDR3 is CSSRRGGSNEQFF. The CDR3 DNA sequence: TGCAGCTCAAGACGGGGGGGCTCCAATGAGCAGTTCTTC. V usage is TRBV29-1 and J usage is TRBJ2-1, with 8 bases fitting TRBD2. Losses at the gene ends were 8 bases for V and 6 bases for J; bases not matched to a gene: 9. This CDR3 has 13 amino acids. Per the germline V gene, CDR1 is SQVTM and CDR2 is ANQGSEA.

J is TRBJ1-2 and V is TRBV11-2; D uncertain. Trimming removed 2 bases from V and 0 bases from J, with 7 bases in between. Germline CDR1 and CDR2: SGHAT and FQNNGV. This CDR3 is 14 amino acids long. The CDR3 spells CASSLPNSNYGYTF. CDR3 nucleotides: TGTGCCAGCAGCTTACCTAACTCTAACTATGGCTACACCTTC.

The V gene is TRBV11-1, the J gene TRBJ2-1; the D is unclear. The V end lost 2 bases, the J end lost 0 bases, and 8 bases lay between the germline ends. Germline CDR1 SGHAT, CDR2 FQDESV (reference sequence). This CDR3 comprises 15 residues. The CDR3 DNA sequence: TGTGCCAGCAGCTTACCCAAAACCTCCTACAATGAGCAGTTCTTC. It yields the protein CASSLPKTSYNEQFF. Looking up the rest from reference TRBV11-1 and TRBJ2-1 gives the full variable domain: EAEVAQSPRYKITEKSQAVAFWCDPISGHATLYWYRQILGQGPELLVQFQDESVVDDSQLPKDRFSAERLKGVDSTLKIQPAELGDSAMYLCASSLPKTSYNEQFFGPGTRLTVL.

There are a few counts of this clonotype. This chain uses TRBV28 with TRBJ1-6, with 7 bases that match TRBD1. The CDR3 has 14 amino acids. V lost 10 bases, J lost 0 bases, and 3 bases stayed unmatched. In germline, CDR1 is MDHEN, CDR2 SYDVKM. The CDR3 DNA follows: TGTGCCACCTCAGGGGGCTCCTATAATTCACCCCTCCACTTT. Protein product: CATSGGSYNSPLHF.

The chain recombines TRBV6-2 or TRBV6-3 with TRBJ2-3; 7 nucleotides agree with TRBD1. Germline V lookup: CDR1 MNHEY, CDR2 SVGEGT. The CDR3 has 16 amino acids. Trimming took 4 bases from V and 2 from J; bases not matched to a gene: 9. This CDR3 reads CASSSGQPLITDTQYF. In nucleotides, the CDR3 is TGTGCCAGCAGTTCGGGACAGCCTCTCATCACAGATACGCAGTATTTT.

CDR3 coding DNA: TGTGCCAGCGGGATTCCGGGCGGGGGAGAACAAGAGACCCAGTACTTC. Protein: CASGIPGGGEQETQYF. The rearrangement joins TRBV28 to TRBJ2-5; 7 bases fit TRBD2. The CDR3 is 16 amino acids. The germline V gene has CDR1 MDHEN and CDR2 SYDVKM. V gave up 8 bases and J gave up 2 bases; unmatched junction bases: 14.